This T cell receptor (beta chain) was observed in a study of patients and donors after allogeneic stem cell transplantation. This clonotype came up a few times. TCRdb re-analysed the RT-PCR reads in MiXCR, keeping a single row per CDR3 protein. The table has about a million distinct CDR3 sequences, around 17% seen once. The CDR3 covers 15 residues. V gave up 6 bases and J gave up 3 bases; unmatched junction bases: 10. CDR1 is MNHEY and CDR2 is SMNVEV in the germline V gene (reference sequence). This sequence was found in a human donor who was either an allogeneic HSCT recipient or a stem cell or donor lymphocyte infusion donor (not recorded which). It is not recorded whose cells these are; they may come from a transplant donor. J is TRBJ2-7 and V is TRBV27; the match to TRBD1 covers 8 bases. The sample consisted of blood, either unsorted or a sorted T cell fraction (not recorded which). The CDR3: CASRMDRDNLYEQYF. The CDR3 DNA follows: TGTGCCAGCAGGATGGACAGGGACAACCTCTACGAGCAGTACTTC.